These T cell receptor beta chains were read from a single sample in a study of tumor-infiltrating lymphocytes in primary liver carcinoma. TCRdb called the multiplex PCR reads again in MiXCR, with one record for every CDR3 protein. The profile shows some 180,000 distinct CDR3 sequences, over 50% of them singletons. Sequencing was done on a sample of peripheral blood. Receptor source: a middle-aged man with primary liver carcinoma and hepatitis B virus infection. CDR3s include the opening cysteine and the closing phenylalanine or tryptophan. Each record gives: D gene, V gene, clone size, J gene, CDR3 DNA, CDR3 protein. D genes are given only for firm matches. Size is stated for part of the rows, as once, few or many counts, or as a class when the clone is expanded.

TRBD1,TRBV7-9,NA,TRBJ2-7,TGTGCCAGCAGCCCCGGAGGACAGGGGGCGCGCGAGCAGTACTTC,CASSPGGQGAREQYF
TRBD2,TRBV6-2/TRBV6-3,NA,TRBJ2-7,TGTGCCAGCAGTTACTCGACGTTAAGCGGGAGAGCTAACGAGCAGTACTTC,CASSYSTLSGRANEQYF
NA,TRBV7-9,NA,TRBJ2-5,TGTGCCAGCAGCCGCAGCTGGGACGGCCAAGAGACCCAGTACTTC,CASSRSWDGQETQYF
NA,TRBV4-1,NA,TRBJ2-1,TGCGCCAGCAGCCAAGATCTGGTAAACTCCTACAATGAACAGTTCTTC,CASSQDLVNSYNEQFF
NA,TRBV10-2,NA,TRBJ1-6,TGCGCCAGCAAAACCGGGGCCTTCCAGAGCTCCCATAATTCACCCCTCCACTTT,CASKTGAFQSSHNSPLHF
TRBD1,TRBV11-3,NA,TRBJ2-1,TGTGCCAGTAGCTTAGGACAGGGGGGCAATAAGCAGTTCTTC,CASSLGQGGNKQFF
TRBD1,TRBV6-6,NA,TRBJ1-4,TGTGCCAGCAGTTACACACAGGGGGATAGCGAAAAACTGTTTTTT,CASSYTQGDSEKLFF
TRBD1,TRBV6-1,NA,TRBJ2-7,TGTGCCAGCAGTCAAAACAGGGGGCTTGCTTACGAGCAGTACTTC,CASSQNRGLAYEQYF
NA,TRBV11-1,NA,TRBJ2-3,TGTGCCAGCAGCTTAGGACGGGCAGGCCCCTTCACAGATACGCAGTATTTT,CASSLGRAGPFTDTQYF
NA,TRBV6-1,few,TRBJ1-2,TGTGCCAGCATCCCCGCGGCGGGCGATAACTATGGCTACATCTTC,CASIPAAGDNYGYIF
TRBD2,TRBV6-5,NA,TRBJ2-2,TGTGCCAGCAGTTTCTTTAAGGTAGCGGGAGCGGCCGGGGAGCTGTTTTTT,CASSFFKVAGAAGELFF
NA,TRBV11-2,NA,TRBJ2-7,TGCGCCAGCAGTCAAAAGAGGTCGGGGCTAGCGAAGCAGTACTTC,CASSQKRSGLAKQYF
TRBD1,TRBV6-6,NA,TRBJ1-6,TGTGCCAGCAGGACCAGGGGGGACTCACCCCTCCACTTT,CASRTRGDSPLHF
NA,TRBV10-3,NA,TRBJ2-3,TGTGCCGTGCGGGACAACCCTACCACAGATACGCAGTATTTT,CAVRDNPTTDTQYF
NA,TRBV5-1,NA,TRBJ1-2,TGCGCCAGCAGCTATCGAACAGGCCACTATGGCTACACCTTC,CASSYRTGHYGYTF
NA,TRBV7-9,NA,TRBJ1-4,TGTGCCAGCAGCTTAGGCGCCGGTGAAAAACTGTTTTTT,CASSLGAGEKLFF
NA,TRBV7-8,once,TRBJ2-3,TGTGCCGGCCAGAAGCGCCCTAACACAGATACGCAGTATTTT,CAGQKRPNTDTQYF
NA,TRBV11-2,many,TRBJ2-2,TGTGCCAGCAGCTTAATCGGGTACCGTATGGCGAACACCGGGGAGCTGTTTTTT,CASSLIGYRMANTGELFF
NA,TRBV6-6,NA,TRBJ2-7,TGTGCCAGCAGTGACCAAGCGGAGCAAGAATACGAGCAGTACTTC,CASSDQAEQEYEQYF
TRBD2,TRBV5-1,NA,TRBJ2-2,TGCGCCAGCAGCTTGGAGACTAGCGGGAGAAACACCGGGGAGCTGTTTTTT,CASSLETSGRNTGELFF
TRBD1,TRBV6-1,NA,TRBJ2-4,TGTGCCAGCAGTGAATGGAACAGGGGGCGAGCCAAAAACATTCAGTACTTC,CASSEWNRGRAKNIQYF
TRBD1,TRBV28,NA,TRBJ2-7,TGTGCCAGCAGCTCCAAGCGACAGGGCTACGAGCAGTACTTC,CASSSKRQGYEQYF
NA,TRBV11-2,NA,TRBJ2-2,TGTGCCAGCAGCCGAGGGGAAGGGGGAGGGGACACCGGGGAGCTGTTTTTT,CASSRGEGGGDTGELFF
TRBD2,TRBV12-3/TRBV12-4,many,TRBJ2-1,TGTGCCAGCAGTTTCCGGGCTAGCGGGGACAATGAGCAGTTCTTC,CASSFRASGDNEQFF
TRBD1,TRBV4-1,NA,TRBJ1-5,TGCGCCAGCAGCCAAGATGGACAGGGGATAAATCAGCCCCAGCATTTT,CASSQDGQGINQPQHF
NA,TRBV5-4,NA,TRBJ1-6,TGTGCCGGCAGCTTCCCAGGACAGCTAAGTAATTCACCCCTCCACTTT,CAGSFPGQLSNSPLHF
TRBD2,TRBV12-3/TRBV12-4,few,TRBJ2-3,TGTGCCAGCAGTTTGGCAGCGGGGATCACAGATACGCAGTATTTT,CASSLAAGITDTQYF
TRBD1,TRBV11-2,many,TRBJ1-1,TGTGCCAGCAGCTCCCGAGGGGGCGGCACTGAAGCTTTCTTT,CASSSRGGGTEAFF
NA,TRBV11-2,NA,TRBJ2-5,TGTGACAGCAGCGGCAACAGGGCTCAAGAGACCCAGTACTTC,CDSSGNRAQETQYF
NA,TRBV5-1,NA,TRBJ1-2,TGCGCCAGCAGCTTGGAGTATGCGGCAGGGAATGGCTACACCTTC,CASSLEYAAGNGYTF
NA,TRBV7-3,NA,TRBJ2-3,TGTGCCAGCCGGGCGGAGCCCACAGATACGCAGTATTTT,CASRAEPTDTQYF
TRBD1,TRBV6-1,few,TRBJ1-2,TGTGCCAGCAGTGAACCCCTGACAGGGCTCTATGGCTACACCTTC,CASSEPLTGLYGYTF
NA,TRBV4-1,NA,TRBJ2-1,TGCGCCGGCAGCCAAAAAGCTTCCCTAGCGTTCGAGCAGCTCTTC,CAGSQKASLAFEQLF
TRBD2,TRBV11-1,NA,TRBJ2-2,TGTACCAGCAGCTCGGGAGGGGGAAACACCGGGGAGCTGTTTTTT,CTSSSGGGNTGELFF
NA,TRBV7-9,NA,TRBJ2-7,TGTGCCAGCAGTCTTAGCTTTTCCTACGAGCAGTACTTC,CASSLSFSYEQYF
NA,TRBV10-3,few,TRBJ2-3,TGTGCCATCAGTGAGTCGGAGAGCTACACGGATACGCAGTATTTT,CAISESESYTDTQYF
NA,TRBV12-3/TRBV12-4,few,TRBJ2-3,TGTGCCAGCACAGAGCGGGGACAAGATACGCAGTATTTT,CASTERGQDTQYF
TRBD2,TRBV11-2,NA,TRBJ2-7,TGTGCCAGCAGCCATGGGGCTAGCGGGGGCTGCGAGCGGTACTTC,CASSHGASGGCERYF
NA,TRBV6-5,few,TRBJ2-2,TGTGCCAGCAGCCTCTTCGGTACACGCGCGAACACCGGGGAGCTGTTTTTT,CASSLFGTRANTGELFF
TRBD2,TRBV12-3/TRBV12-4,few,TRBJ2-1,TGTGCCAGCAGTTTGGAGACGGGAGGAGACTACAATGAGCAGTTCTTC,CASSLETGGDYNEQFF
NA,TRBV28,once,TRBJ2-3,TGTGCCAGCAGTCAGGGACTCACAGATACGCAGTATTTT,CASSQGLTDTQYF
NA,TRBV6-6,few,TRBJ2-5,TGTGCCAGCAGCTACATGTCAGGACAAGAGACCCAGTACTTC,CASSYMSGQETQYF
TRBD1,TRBV11-2,NA,TRBJ2-1,TGTGCCAGCAGTTACTCCCTGGACAGGGGACAGTTCTTC,CASSYSLDRGQFF
NA,TRBV29-1,NA,TRBJ2-1,TGCAGCGTTGAAAGGGTATTCGGGAATAAGCAGTTCTTC,CSVERVFGNKQFF
NA,TRBV4-1,NA,TRBJ2-7,TGCGCCAGCAGCCCCAGAGACCCCGGGCGTGCCTACGAGCAGTACTTC,CASSPRDPGRAYEQYF